This T cell receptor beta chain was captured in a study of blood T cell repertoires in COVID-19. Only in-frame clones appear in the TCRdb table, and some are missing; sequencing was by immunoSEQ multiplex PCR. The data hold over 120,000 clones, with 87% observed a single time. The clonotype was recovered from a woman between 50 and 59 years old with acute or convalescent COVID-19. Sample: peripheral blood.

CDR3 amino acids: CASSDDAGGSFGTQYF. The CDR3 bases are TGTGCCAGCAGTGACGACGCGGGGGGTTCATTCGGTACGCAGTATTTT. V gene TRBV6-4 combines with J gene TRBJ2-3, with 8 bases fitting TRBD2. Trimming at V came to 2 bases and at J to 8 bases, leaving 12 bases not matched to a gene. The CDR3 extends over 16 amino acids. Per the germline V gene, CDR1 is MRHNA and CDR2 is SNTAGT.